This TCR beta chain is from a study of CD8 T cell repertoires and HIV-1 epitope variants. Overall study context: Separate wells received one of Twenty-five Gag or Nef variant peptides. Tested: three Gag epitope families, Nef HW9 and YT9. Cultures ran roughly ten days, with IL-2, IL-7 and IL-15 added on days 3 and 7.

Turning to this clone: Its antigen is not known.

Overall study results and limits: The TAALDMSHF plasma variant had no responses, unlike KF9 (roughly 5 clonotypes) and HW9 (one).

Method: immunoSEQ multiplex PCR; TCRdb's copy keeps in-frame clones and lacks some. The sample records approximately 5,000 clones, approximately 67% being singletons. The CDR3 contains 15 residues. Germline V gives CDR1 LNHDA, CDR2 SQIVND (reference sequence). V was cut by 3 bases and J by 1 base, with 13 bases left in between. The sequencing input was cultured CD8+ T cells derived from PBMCs. The chain carries TRBV19 and TRBJ2-7; D unresolved. The receptor was derived from a male donor with HIV. In nucleotides, the CDR3 is TGTGCCAGTAGTATCCCCTTGGCGAGTTCCTACGAGCAGTACTTC. Translated: CASSIPLASSYEQYF.